Listed below are T cell receptor beta chains from one sample, sequenced in a study of blood T cell repertoires in COVID-19. The table came from immunoSEQ multiplex PCR; TCRdb's copy has only in-frame clones and leaves some out. This sample has 100,000 to 150,000 clones, with about 85% found just once. The sample was peripheral blood. These receptors originate from a woman aged 80 or over with acute or convalescent COVID-19. The CDR3 runs from the conserved cysteine through the conserved F or W. Clone sizes are given selectively: once, few, many, or a class where the clone is expanded.

clone size: NA; V gene: TRBV4-2; CDR3 protein: CASSRERNTGELFF
clone size: NA; V gene: TRBV9; CDR3 protein: CASSPWDTQNTGELFF
clone size: few; V gene: TRBV2; CDR3 protein: CAGSGSNYGYTF
clone size: NA; V gene: TRBV19; CDR3 protein: CASSIPGQGKPLRSEAFF
clone size: NA; V gene: TRBV18; CDR3 protein: CASSRTVNTEAFF
clone size: NA; V gene: TRBV28; CDR3 protein: CASRWGQGSYNEQFF
clone size: NA; V gene: TRBV19; CDR3 protein: CASSIDQGFYGYTF
clone size: NA; V gene: TRBV6-5; CDR3 protein: CASSRQRAAGELFF
clone size: NA; V gene: TRBV27; CDR3 protein: CASSYRVGTEAFF
clone size: NA; V gene: TRBV19; CDR3 protein: CASSIFGGTNEKLFF
clone size: NA; V gene: TRBV10-2; CDR3 protein: CASKNSQMNTEAFF
clone size: NA; V gene: TRBV7-9; CDR3 protein: CASSSAGSNYGYTF
clone size: few; V gene: TRBV27; CDR3 protein: CASSARTGGDTEAFF
clone size: NA; V gene: TRBV2; CDR3 protein: CANARRYTEAFF
clone size: few; V gene: TRBV19; CDR3 protein: CASSMDQGANYGYTF